These T cell receptor beta chains were read from a single sample in a study of T cell repertoires in cytomegalovirus infection. MiXCR was run by TCRdb on the reads, yielding one entry per CDR3 protein. Counted here are 70,000 or so distinct CDR3 sequences, 25% to 30% occurring once; the ten biggest clones make up 45% to 65%. The antigens for these receptors are not known. The sample consisted of CD8+ T cells from cultured PBMCs, taken from culture after CMV antigen stimulation. The receptors were sampled from a human donor in good health (CMV status not recorded). Some clones in this sample may be carry-over from other donors' samples. Each CDR3 is given with its conserved first and last residue. Each record gives: D gene, clone size, V gene, J gene, CDR3 protein, CDR3 DNA. The D gene is left open where the match is weak. Size is stated for part of the rows, as once, few or many counts, or as a class when the clone is expanded.

>-|many|TRBV20-1|TRBJ1-4
CSASRDLNEKLFF
TGCAGTGCTTCCCGGGACCTTAATGAAAAACTGTTTTTT
>TRBD1|few|TRBV2|TRBJ2-7
CAIRTGAYEQYF
TGTGCCATCCGGACAGGTGCCTACGAGCAGTACTTC
>TRBD2|once|TRBV19|TRBJ2-3
CASTASGVVADTQYF
TGTGCCAGTACCGCCAGCGGGGTGGTTGCAGATACGCAGTATTTT
>TRBD1|-|TRBV9|TRBJ1-2
CASSGQGSYTF
TGTGCCAGCAGCGGACAGGGGTCCTACACCTTC
>TRBD1|few|TRBV7-6|TRBJ2-7
CASSRDSTYEQYF
TGTGCCAGCAGCCGGGACAGTACCTACGAGCAGTACTTC
>TRBD2|many|TRBV30|TRBJ2-1
CAWSVGAGPYNEQFF
TGTGCCTGGAGTGTCGGAGCGGGACCTTACAATGAGCAGTTCTTC
>-|-|TRBV12-3/TRBV12-4|TRBJ1-5
CASTTGLTSNQPQHF
TGTGCCAGCACCACGGGACTTACGAGCAATCAGCCCCAGCATTTT
>-|-|TRBV10-3|TRBJ2-1
CAISESNGSTDEQFF
TGTGCCATCAGTGAGTCAAACGGGAGTACCGATGAGCAGTTCTTC
>-|-|TRBV7-4|TRBJ1-1
CASSLARGGTEAFF
TGTGCCAGCAGCTTAGCGCGAGGGGGAACTGAAGCTTTCTTT
>-|-|TRBV7-8|TRBJ2-7
CASSTPPGSPTYEQYF
TGTGCCAGCAGCACACCGCCCGGGTCTCCTACCTACGAGCAGTACTTC
>TRBD1|-|TRBV6-2/TRBV6-3|TRBJ2-7
CASTKTGLVYEQYF
TGTGCCAGCACCAAGACAGGGCTTGTCTACGAGCAGTACTTC
>TRBD2|-|TRBV7-8|TRBJ2-1
CASSLRLAWNEQFF
TGTGCCAGCAGCCTAAGACTAGCGTGGAATGAGCAGTTCTTC
>-|few|TRBV27|TRBJ2-2
CASSLITGELFF
TGTGCCAGCAGTTTAATCACCGGGGAGCTGTTTTTT
>-|many|TRBV7-2|TRBJ1-2
CASSVNPGENYGYTF
TGTGCCAGCAGCGTAAACCCGGGAGAGAACTATGGCTACACCTTC
>-|few|TRBV27|TRBJ2-1
CASSTHNEQFF
TGTGCCAGCAGCACCCACAATGAGCAGTTCTTC
>-|-|TRBV28|TRBJ1-4
CASSLRTIPTNEKLFF
TGTGCCAGCAGTTTACGGACCATTCCAACTAATGAAAAACTGTTTTTT
>TRBD1|-|TRBV20-1|TRBJ2-7
CSASGDRSYEQYF
TGCAGTGCTAGCGGGGACAGGAGCTACGAGCAGTACTTC
>TRBD2|few|TRBV11-2|TRBJ2-3
CASSLSGRPTDTQYF
TGTGCCAGCAGCTTAAGCGGGAGACCCACAGATACGCAGTATTTT
>TRBD1|many|TRBV12-3/TRBV12-4|TRBJ2-6
CASSYTTFGTVLSGANVLTF
TGTGCCAGCAGCTATACGACCTTCGGGACAGTTCTCTCTGGGGCCAACGTCCTGACTTTC
>-|many|TRBV7-8|TRBJ1-5
CASSQAGSGNQPQHF
TGTGCCAGCAGCCAGGCAGGGTCTGGCAATCAGCCCCAGCATTTT
>-|-|TRBV19|TRBJ1-5
CANRTTDEYNQPQHF
TGTGCCAATAGGACAACGGACGAATACAATCAGCCCCAGCATTTT
>-|-|TRBV12-3/TRBV12-4|TRBJ2-1
CASSSGSQQPNNEQFF
TGTGCCAGCAGTTCCGGGTCCCAACAACCAAACAATGAGCAGTTCTTC
>-|few|TRBV28|TRBJ1-1
CASSLEYGNTEAFF
TGTGCCAGCAGTTTGGAGTACGGGAACACTGAAGCTTTCTTT
>TRBD2|-|TRBV7-8|TRBJ2-1
CASSLEATSGDDNEQFF
TGTGCCAGCAGCTTAGAAGCGACTAGCGGGGATGACAATGAGCAGTTCTTC
>-|-|TRBV13|TRBJ1-6
CASSLYGDNSPLHF
TGTGCCAGCAGCTTATACGGGGATAATTCACCCCTCCACTTT
>-|few|TRBV4-3|TRBJ2-7
CASSQDRGANEQYF
TGCGCCAGCAGCCAAGACAGGGGGGCTAACGAGCAGTACTTC
>TRBD2|-|TRBV7-9|TRBJ2-4
CASSELAGIAKNIQYF
TGTGCCAGCAGCGAACTAGCGGGGATAGCCAAAAACATTCAGTACTTC
>-|-|TRBV5-1|TRBJ1-1
CASSLANTEAFF
TGCGCCAGCAGCCTCGCGAACACTGAAGCTTTCTTT
>-|-|TRBV27|TRBJ1-5
CASSFGYTYQPQHF
TGTGCCAGCAGCTTTGGGTACACTTATCAGCCCCAGCATTTT